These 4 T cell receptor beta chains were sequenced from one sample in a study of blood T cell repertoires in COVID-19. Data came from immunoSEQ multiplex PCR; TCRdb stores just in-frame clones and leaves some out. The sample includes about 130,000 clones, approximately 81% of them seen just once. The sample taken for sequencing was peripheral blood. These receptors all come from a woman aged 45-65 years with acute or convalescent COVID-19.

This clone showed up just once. Here the CDR3 reads CASSLGGQNFYEQYF. As DNA, the CDR3 is TGTGCCAGCAGCTTAGGGGGGCAGAACTTCTACGAGCAGTACTTC. V gene TRBV7-2 combines with J gene TRBJ2-7, with D maybe TRBD1 (6 bases). The CDR3 length is 15 residues. The V end was cut by 1 base, the J end by 3 bases, with 13 bases between. Germline CDR1 SGHTA, CDR2 FQGNSA.

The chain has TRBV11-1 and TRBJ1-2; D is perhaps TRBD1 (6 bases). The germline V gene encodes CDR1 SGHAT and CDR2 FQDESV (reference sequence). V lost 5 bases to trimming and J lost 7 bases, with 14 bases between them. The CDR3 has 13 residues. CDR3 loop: CASSVNRESGYTF. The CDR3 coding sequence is TGTGCCAGCAGCGTAAACAGGGAGTCTGGCTACACCTTC.

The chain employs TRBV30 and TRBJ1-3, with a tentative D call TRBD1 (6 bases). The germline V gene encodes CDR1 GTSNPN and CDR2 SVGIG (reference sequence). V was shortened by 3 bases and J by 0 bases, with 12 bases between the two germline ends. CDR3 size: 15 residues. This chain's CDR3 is CAWSVTGSSGNTIYF. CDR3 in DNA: TGTGCCTGGAGCGTTACAGGGAGCTCTGGAAACACCATATATTTT.

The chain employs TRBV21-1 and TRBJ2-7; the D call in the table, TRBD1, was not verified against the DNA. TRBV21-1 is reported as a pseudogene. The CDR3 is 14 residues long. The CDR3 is CASSATLRGDEQYF. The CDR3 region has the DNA TGTGCCAGCAGCGCCACCCTCAGGGGAGACGAGCAGTACTTC.